Listed below are T cell receptor beta chains from one sample, sequenced in a study of shared clonotypes between healthy human individuals. Repertoires were generated with immunoSEQ multiplex PCR, while TCRdb's copy carries only in-frame clones and drops some. Counted here are roughly 2 million clones, about 94% occurring once; the ten biggest clones make up about 0.13%. Sequencing used naive CD4+ T cells sorted from blood. Source of these receptors: a man aged 18 to 30 in good health. CDR3s include the opening cysteine and the closing phenylalanine or tryptophan. A D gene is named only where the DNA matches it firmly.

j_call: TRBJ2-5; d_call: TRBD2; v_call: TRBV2; cdr3_aa: CASSGLAGASYQETQYF; cdr3_nt: TGTGCCAGCAGCGGACTAGCGGGGGCCTCTTACCAAGAGACCCAGTACTTC
j_call: TRBJ2-7; d_call: .; v_call: TRBV7-6; cdr3_aa: CASSSGSGGLSGQYF; cdr3_nt: TGTGCCAGCAGCTCCGGTTCCGGGGGATTGTCCGGGCAGTACTTC
j_call: TRBJ1-1; d_call: .; v_call: TRBV6-1; cdr3_aa: CASKRARDTEAFF; cdr3_nt: TGTGCCAGCAAGCGGGCCCGGGACACTGAAGCTTTCTTT
j_call: TRBJ1-1; d_call: .; v_call: TRBV14; cdr3_aa: CASSQSSGWTTEAFF; cdr3_nt: TGTGCCAGCAGCCAAAGCTCTGGGTGGACCACTGAAGCTTTCTTT
j_call: TRBJ2-2; d_call: TRBD1; v_call: TRBV18; cdr3_aa: CASSPPTGAGELFF; cdr3_nt: TGTGCCAGCTCACCACCGACAGGGGCCGGGGAGCTGTTTTTT
j_call: TRBJ2-1; d_call: TRBD2; v_call: TRBV13; cdr3_aa: CSSQRAGGGNEQFF; cdr3_nt: TGTTCCTCACAGCGGGCGGGAGGGGGGAATGAGCAGTTCTTC
j_call: TRBJ1-6; d_call: .; v_call: TRBV28; cdr3_aa: CASSSGFSYNSPLHF; cdr3_nt: TGTGCCAGCAGTTCGGGATTCTCCTATAATTCACCCCTCCACTTT
j_call: TRBJ1-1; d_call: .; v_call: TRBV7-9; cdr3_aa: CASSLGPGANTEAFF; cdr3_nt: TGTGCCAGCAGCTTAGGGCCGGGGGCGAACACTGAAGCTTTCTTT
j_call: TRBJ1-2; d_call: .; v_call: TRBV6-5; cdr3_aa: CASRVTLGDSSYTF; cdr3_nt: TGTGCCAGCAGAGTTACTTTGGGGGACTCTAGCTACACCTTC
j_call: TRBJ1-5; d_call: .; v_call: TRBV29-1; cdr3_aa: CSVSDSSQPQHF; cdr3_nt: TGCAGCGTTTCGGACAGCTCCCAGCCCCAGCATTTT
j_call: TRBJ2-3; d_call: .; v_call: TRBV30; cdr3_aa: CAWSEGYTQYF; cdr3_nt: TGTGCCTGGAGTGAAGGGTATACGCAGTATTTT